A selection of T cell receptor beta chains follows, all from one sample in a study of siplizumab effects on memory and regulatory T cells. The protocol was immunoSEQ multiplex PCR, while the TCRdb copy is restricted to in-frame clones and leaves out a portion. The sample holds some 100,000 clones, roughly 95% seen once. Material for sequencing was naive CD4+ T cells sorted from blood. These receptors were collected from a human donor in good health. CDR3s include the opening cysteine and the closing phenylalanine or tryptophan. A D gene is named only where the DNA matches it firmly. Only some rows state a clone size, as once, few, many or a class for expanded clones.

clone_size: NA; j_call: TRBJ2-1; d_call: NA; v_call: TRBV11-3; cdr3_aa: CASSLEGSNEQFF; cdr3_nt: TGTGCCAGCAGCTTAGAGGGGTCCAATGAGCAGTTCTTC
clone_size: NA; j_call: TRBJ2-3; d_call: NA; v_call: TRBV7-2; cdr3_aa: CASSLINPSVGTDTQYF; cdr3_nt: TGTGCCAGCAGCTTAATCAACCCTAGCGTTGGCACAGATACGCAGTATTTT
clone_size: once; j_call: TRBJ2-7; d_call: NA; v_call: TRBV28; cdr3_aa: CASSLLGSNSYEQYF; cdr3_nt: TGTGCCAGCAGTTTATTGGGTTCCAACTCCTACGAGCAGTACTTC
clone_size: NA; j_call: TRBJ2-7; d_call: NA; v_call: TRBV13; cdr3_aa: CASSRPAFRSANYEQYF; cdr3_nt: TGTGCCAGCAGCCGACCCGCCTTCCGTAGTGCAAACTACGAGCAGTACTTC
clone_size: once; j_call: TRBJ2-5; d_call: NA; v_call: TRBV20-1; cdr3_aa: CSAVNQETQYF; cdr3_nt: TGCAGTGCTGTGAACCAAGAGACCCAGTACTTC
clone_size: NA; j_call: TRBJ1-3; d_call: TRBD1; v_call: TRBV7-2; cdr3_aa: CASSGTGANTIYF; cdr3_nt: TGTGCCAGCAGCGGGACAGGGGCAAACACCATATATTTT
clone_size: NA; j_call: TRBJ1-5; d_call: TRBD1; v_call: TRBV11-2; cdr3_aa: CASSSTGVEPQHF; cdr3_nt: TGTGCCAGCAGCTCGACAGGGGTTGAGCCCCAGCATTTT
clone_size: NA; j_call: TRBJ2-7; d_call: NA; v_call: TRBV5-1; cdr3_aa: CASSLASGSFNEQYF; cdr3_nt: TGCGCCAGCAGCTTGGCGTCGGGCAGCTTCAACGAGCAGTACTTC
clone_size: NA; j_call: TRBJ1-6; d_call: NA; v_call: TRBV5-4; cdr3_aa: CASSSSRAYNSPLHF; cdr3_nt: TGTGCCAGCAGCTCCTCCAGAGCATATAATTCACCCCTCCACTTT
clone_size: NA; j_call: TRBJ2-7; d_call: NA; v_call: TRBV25-1; cdr3_aa: CASSAYQGAGEQYF; cdr3_nt: TGTGCCAGCAGTGCCTACCAAGGGGCCGGGGAGCAGTACTTC
clone_size: NA; j_call: TRBJ2-1; d_call: NA; v_call: TRBV28; cdr3_aa: CASSMGGLYNEQFF; cdr3_nt: TGTGCCAGCAGTATGGGCGGGTTATACAATGAGCAGTTCTTC
clone_size: NA; j_call: TRBJ1-1; d_call: TRBD1; v_call: TRBV28; cdr3_aa: CASSQRQGITEAFF; cdr3_nt: TGTGCCAGCAGTCAGAGACAGGGGATCACTGAAGCTTTCTTT
clone_size: NA; j_call: TRBJ2-2; d_call: NA; v_call: TRBV9; cdr3_aa: CASSVNYGELFF; cdr3_nt: TGTGCCAGCAGCGTTAATTACGGGGAGCTGTTTTTT
clone_size: NA; j_call: TRBJ1-4; d_call: NA; v_call: TRBV5-5; cdr3_aa: CASSPPTPNEKLFF; cdr3_nt: TGTGCCAGCAGCCCCCCCACGCCTAATGAAAAACTGTTTTTT
clone_size: NA; j_call: TRBJ1-2; d_call: NA; v_call: TRBV29-1; cdr3_aa: CSATSAGVYGYTF; cdr3_nt: TGCAGCGCCACTAGCGCCGGGGTCTATGGCTACACCTTC
clone_size: once; j_call: TRBJ1-5; d_call: NA; v_call: TRBV28; cdr3_aa: CASSSQPQHF; cdr3_nt: TGTGCCAGCAGTTCCCAGCCCCAGCATTTT
clone_size: NA; j_call: TRBJ1-2; d_call: NA; v_call: TRBV18; cdr3_aa: CASSPLAGDRGYTF; cdr3_nt: TGTGCCAGCTCACCCCTAGCAGGGGACCGTGGCTACACCTTC
clone_size: once; j_call: TRBJ1-1; d_call: NA; v_call: TRBV6-1; cdr3_aa: CASSATGRIRNTEAFF; cdr3_nt: TGTGCCAGCAGTGCGACAGGCCGAATCAGGAACACTGAAGCTTTCTTT
clone_size: NA; j_call: TRBJ1-3; d_call: NA; v_call: TRBV30; cdr3_aa: CAWSVGSSGNTIYF; cdr3_nt: TGTGCCTGGAGTGTAGGGAGCTCTGGAAACACCATATATTTT
clone_size: NA; j_call: TRBJ2-2; d_call: TRBD2; v_call: TRBV7-3; cdr3_aa: CASSLGLAHTGELFF; cdr3_nt: TGTGCCAGCAGCTTAGGACTAGCGCACACCGGGGAGCTGTTTTTT
clone_size: NA; j_call: TRBJ1-2; d_call: NA; v_call: TRBV20-1; cdr3_aa: CSTTGDYGYTF; cdr3_nt: TGCAGCACTACAGGTGACTATGGCTACACCTTC
clone_size: NA; j_call: TRBJ1-2; d_call: NA; v_call: TRBV27; cdr3_aa: CASSPDRFRYGYTF; cdr3_nt: TGTGCCAGCAGCCCAGACCGGTTTCGGTATGGCTACACCTTC
clone_size: once; j_call: TRBJ2-1; d_call: TRBD2; v_call: TRBV11-2; cdr3_aa: CASSLVTGGGFYNEQFF; cdr3_nt: TGTGCCAGCAGCTTAGTCACCGGCGGGGGTTTCTACAATGAGCAGTTCTTC
clone_size: NA; j_call: TRBJ1-5; d_call: NA; v_call: TRBV6-5; cdr3_aa: CASRPREAKPQHF; cdr3_nt: TGTGCCAGCAGACCCCGGGAGGCCAAGCCCCAGCATTTT
clone_size: once; j_call: TRBJ2-6; d_call: NA; v_call: TRBV5-1; cdr3_aa: CASSLGHSSGANVLTF; cdr3_nt: TGCGCCAGCAGCTTGGGACACAGCTCTGGGGCCAACGTCCTGACTTTC
clone_size: NA; j_call: TRBJ1-6; d_call: NA; v_call: TRBV9; cdr3_aa: CASSVGANSPLHF; cdr3_nt: TGTGCCAGCAGCGTGGGGGCTAATTCACCCCTCCACTTT
clone_size: NA; j_call: TRBJ1-6; d_call: NA; v_call: TRBV28; cdr3_aa: CASSFLGSDGSPLHF; cdr3_nt: TGTGCCAGCAGTTTTTTAGGGAGCGACGGTTCACCCCTCCACTTT
clone_size: NA; j_call: TRBJ1-6; d_call: NA; v_call: TRBV29-1; cdr3_aa: CSPRPGSPLHF; cdr3_nt: TGCAGCCCCCGACCGGGTTCACCCCTCCACTTT
clone_size: NA; j_call: TRBJ1-2; d_call: NA; v_call: TRBV6-5; cdr3_aa: CASSPGMGTNYGYTF; cdr3_nt: TGTGCCAGCAGTCCAGGGATGGGGACTAACTATGGCTACACCTTC
clone_size: NA; j_call: TRBJ1-5; d_call: NA; v_call: TRBV10-3; cdr3_aa: CAIGAGGTGNQPQHF; cdr3_nt: TGTGCCATCGGGGCGGGGGGCACAGGCAATCAGCCCCAGCATTTT
clone_size: once; j_call: TRBJ1-5; d_call: NA; v_call: TRBV21-1; cdr3_aa: CASSNRTGGDSNQPQHF; cdr3_nt: TGTGCCAGCAGCAACCGGACAGGGGGGGATAGCAATCAGCCCCAGCATTTT
clone_size: NA; j_call: TRBJ2-1; d_call: TRBD1; v_call: TRBV7-3; cdr3_aa: CASTMGQGLYNEQFF; cdr3_nt: TGTGCCAGCACCATGGGACAGGGCCTCTACAATGAGCAGTTCTTC
clone_size: NA; j_call: TRBJ2-3; d_call: TRBD1; v_call: TRBV5-4; cdr3_aa: CASSRDREFTIDTQYF; cdr3_nt: TGTGCCAGCAGCCGCGACAGGGAATTTACTATTGATACGCAGTATTTT
clone_size: NA; j_call: TRBJ2-2; d_call: TRBD1; v_call: TRBV25-1; cdr3_aa: CASSEFGTGGSGELFF; cdr3_nt: TGTGCCAGCAGTGAATTCGGGACAGGGGGCTCCGGGGAGCTGTTTTTT
clone_size: NA; j_call: TRBJ2-7; d_call: NA; v_call: TRBV30; cdr3_aa: CAWSVRGGGNEQYF; cdr3_nt: TGTGCCTGGAGTGTACGGGGAGGGGGGAACGAGCAGTACTTC
clone_size: NA; j_call: TRBJ1-4; d_call: TRBD1; v_call: TRBV19; cdr3_aa: CASSIDRGNEKLFF; cdr3_nt: TGTGCCAGTAGTATCGACAGGGGGAATGAAAAACTGTTTTTT
clone_size: NA; j_call: TRBJ2-3; d_call: TRBD2; v_call: TRBV18; cdr3_aa: CASSPTRGAGGADTQYF; cdr3_nt: TGTGCCAGCTCACCGACCCGGGGAGCGGGGGGCGCAGATACGCAGTATTTT
clone_size: NA; j_call: TRBJ1-4; d_call: NA; v_call: TRBV19; cdr3_aa: CASSIDLGQATIF; cdr3_nt: TGTGCCAGTAGTATAGATCTGGGGCAAGCCACTATTTTT
clone_size: NA; j_call: TRBJ2-1; d_call: NA; v_call: TRBV7-7; cdr3_aa: CASSLEGGGTSYNEQFF; cdr3_nt: TGTGCCAGCAGCTTAGAAGGGGGGGGGACCAGCTACAATGAGCAGTTCTTC
clone_size: NA; j_call: TRBJ1-2; d_call: NA; v_call: TRBV19; cdr3_aa: CASSFQGQTNYGYTF; cdr3_nt: TGTGCCAGTAGTTTTCAGGGGCAAACTAACTATGGCTACACCTTC
clone_size: NA; j_call: TRBJ2-1; d_call: TRBD2; v_call: TRBV5-1; cdr3_aa: CASSLVSSGVYNEQFF; cdr3_nt: TGCGCCAGCAGCTTGGTTTCTAGCGGGGTCTACAATGAGCAGTTCTTC
clone_size: once; j_call: TRBJ2-5; d_call: NA; v_call: TRBV2; cdr3_aa: CASSGVGDVTQYF; cdr3_nt: TGTGCCAGCAGTGGGGTAGGGGATGTGACCCAGTACTTC
clone_size: NA; j_call: TRBJ2-5; d_call: NA; v_call: TRBV7-3; cdr3_aa: CASSLRVQETQYF; cdr3_nt: TGTGCCAGCAGCTTAAGGGTTCAAGAGACCCAGTACTTC
clone_size: NA; j_call: TRBJ2-1; d_call: TRBD2; v_call: TRBV27; cdr3_aa: CASSLGRGVYEQFF; cdr3_nt: TGTGCCAGCAGTTTAGGGCGGGGGGTATATGAGCAGTTCTTC
clone_size: NA; j_call: TRBJ2-7; d_call: NA; v_call: TRBV18; cdr3_aa: CASSPTVGTDSYEQYF; cdr3_nt: TGTGCCAGCTCACCCACCGTTGGGACGGACTCCTACGAGCAGTACTTC